Given below is one TCR beta chain in context. Its antigen is still unknown. Through a sample-barcoded 5' primer and a J-beta primer mix, a second PCR was run for roughly 7 to 12 cycles. TCRdb analysed the 5' RACE reads with MiXCR anew, one entry per CDR3 protein. The sample yields fewer than 900,000 distinct CDR3 sequences, around 40% seen once. This sample was taken from a study of blood T cells in healthy people across ages. General study findings and limits: Percentage of naive T cells showed a strong correlation with TCR beta diversity. Older age coincided with a roughly linear decline in TCR beta diversity per million T cells.

V was cut by 7 bases and J by 3 bases, with 16 bases left in between. In germline, CDR1 is MNHEY, CDR2 SVGEGT. The CDR3 runs 14 residues. This TCR derives from a woman aged 55-69 years in good health. Sequences were obtained from blood. The V call is TRBV6-2 or TRBV6-3, the J call TRBJ2-7; no reliable D call. This chain's CDR3 is CASTYDRDFYEQYF. CDR3 bases: TGTGCCAGCACCTACGATAGAGACTTCTACGAGCAGTACTTC.